The TCR beta chain under discussion was sequenced for a study of Ad26.COV2.S vaccination and SARS-CoV-2 variants. Turning to the study itself: Intramuscularly, Ad26.COV2.S was given either once or twice, 56 days apart.

Profiled with immunoSEQ multiplex PCR; TCRdb holds only in-frame clones, not every one. The table includes 350,000 to 450,000 clones, about 92% detected once. J gave up 4 bases and V 4 bases, and 8 bases lay outside the gene matches. Per germline, CDR1 SQVTM and CDR2 ANQGSEA. The CDR3 runs to 14 residues. The treatment denotes: about 20 received Ad26.COV2.S at low or high dose, single or two shots; 5 received placebo; per-sample allocation not given. The samples were gathered on day 63 after the first injection of vaccine or placebo. The rearrangement joins TRBV29-1 to TRBJ1-2, with 8 bases lining up with TRBD1. This TCR was recovered from a person between 18 and 59 years old who received the Ad26.COV2.S COVID-19 vaccine or a placebo. Sequenced here: peripheral blood, sampled in a trial of Ad26.COV2.S vaccine versus placebo. CDR3 residues: CSVASSGTGYGYTF. In DNA form, the CDR3 reads TGCAGCGTTGCCTCCTCCGGGACAGGCTATGGCTACACCTTC.